These 25 T cell receptor beta chains came from one sample sequenced in a study of T cell repertoires in cytomegalovirus infection. TCRdb passed the reads through MiXCR, listing each CDR3 protein once. The sample records 650,000 to 850,000 distinct CDR3 sequences, 25% to 35% being singletons. No cognate antigen is known for these TCRs. The sequenced sample was cultured CD8+ T cells from PBMCs, obtained from culture after CMV antigen stimulation. These receptor sequences come from a human donor in good health (CMV status not recorded). Some clones in this sample may be carry-over from other donors' samples.

This clonotype occurred a few times. The chain is built from TRBV4-3 and TRBJ2-5; 8 positions agree with TRBD1. The CDR3 has 16 residues. CDR1 LGHNA and CDR2 YSLEER come from the germline V gene. Trimming took 0 bases from V and 3 from J; bases not matched to a gene: 6. CDR3 sequence reads: CASSQDRTGPEETQYF. The CDR3 nucleotides are TGCGCCAGCAGCCAAGATCGGACAGGGCCTGAAGAGACCCAGTACTTC.

This clonotype was seen ten or more times. The chain uses TRBV6-1 and TRBJ1-2, with 7 bases matching TRBD1. V trimming: 7 bases; J trimming: 0 bases; junction bases outside the gene matches: 14. The CDR3 is 17 residues long. Germline CDR1 reads MNHNS; CDR2 reads SASEGT. CDR3 nucleotides: TGTGCCAGCATTGGGGCCCCAAAGGGGGCTACTAACTATGGCTACACCTTC. Its protein product is CASIGAPKGATNYGYTF.

This chain uses TRBV4-2 with TRBJ1-1; TRBD1 might be the D (5 bases). There are 14 residues in the CDR3. Germline CDR1 and CDR2: LGHNA and YNFKEQ. The V and J ends lost 0 bases and 4 bases respectively, with 9 bases between them. The CDR3 loop is CASSQDDGGTEAFF. CDR3 DNA: TGTGCCAGCAGCCAAGACGATGGGGGCACTGAAGCTTTCTTT.

The CDR3 protein is CASSLGARGGEQYV. Here the CDR3 DNA reads TGTGCCAGCAGCTTAGGGGCTAGGGGGGGCGAGCAGTACGTC. The chain uses TRBV13 and TRBJ2-7, with D possibly being TRBD2 (7 bases). The CDR3 has 14 amino acids. Trimming took 0 bases from V and 6 from J, leaving 12 bases between them. Germline V gives CDR1 PRHDT, CDR2 FYEKMQ (reference sequence).

This clonotype turned up a few times. The J gene is TRBJ1-1, the V gene TRBV10-3; no reliable D call. This CDR3 region has 17 residues. Per the germline V gene, CDR1 is ENHRY and CDR2 is SYGVKD. V dropped 0 bases and J dropped 10 bases, with 24 bases sitting between them. The CDR3 sequence is CAISESRADGRLKGAFF. Written as DNA, the CDR3 is TGTGCCATCAGTGAGTCGCGCGCCGATGGGAGGCTCAAGGGAGCTTTCTTT.

The chain uses TRBV2 and TRBJ2-7, with D perhaps matching TRBD1 (6 bases). Germline V gene sequence: CDR1 SNHLY, CDR2 FYNNEI. CDR3 length: 13 residues. V was pared by 2 bases and J by 3 bases, with 8 bases between. CDR3 protein: CASSELTGYEQYV. The CDR3 DNA follows: TGTGCCAGCAGTGAATTGACAGGCTACGAGCAGTACGTC.

The chain couples TRBV6-5 to TRBJ1-5; 7 nucleotides match TRBD1. The CDR3 length is 13 residues. V shed 6 bases, J shed 5 bases, and the junction held 4 bases outside the gene matches. The germline V gene encodes CDR1 MNHEY and CDR2 SVGAGI. CDR3 amino acids: CASRGTVDQPQHF. CDR3 DNA: TGTGCCAGCAGGGGGACAGTCGATCAGCCCCAGCATTTT.

This chain connects TRBV27 to TRBJ1-1; D might be TRBD1 (6 bases). Germline-derived CDR1 and CDR2 are MNHEY and SMNVEV (reference sequence). The CDR3 has 15 residues. V lost 7 bases and J 7 bases, leaving 22 bases between the germline ends. The CDR3 region has the DNA TGTGCCAGCATCTACTTCGGACAGAGGGGATTTGAAGCTTTCTTT. It specifies CASIYFGQRGFEAFF.

The chain combines TRBV10-3 with TRBJ1-2; 10 bases agree with TRBD1. Germline V lookup: CDR1 ENHRY, CDR2 SYGVKD. V gave up 2 bases and J gave up 8 bases; unmatched junction bases: 11. This CDR3 is built from 16 residues. The CDR3 DNA sequence: TGTGCCATCAGTGAGACCCGACAGGGGGCGGAAAGGGGCTACACCTTC. This gives the protein CAISETRQGAERGYTF.

This clonotype was detected only a few times. The chain has TRBV20-1 and TRBJ1-1; possible D gene TRBD1, 5 bases. V lost 0 bases to trimming and J lost 5 bases, with 13 bases between them. The CDR3 has 14 residues. Germline CDR1 DFQATT, CDR2 SNEGSKA (reference sequence). CDR3 in DNA: TGCAGTGCTAGAGAGCCGGGGCTTGGAACTGAAGCTTTCTTT. Translating gives CSAREPGLGTEAFF.

In this sample, this clonotype turned up a few times. J is TRBJ1-1 and V is TRBV6-6; D uncertain. Germline CDR1 MNHNY, CDR2 SVGAGI (reference sequence). V was trimmed by 0 bases and J by 1 base, leaving 6 bases between them. The CDR3 is made up of 14 amino acids. CDR3 sequence reads: CASSYSTSNTEAFF. The DNA of the CDR3 is TGTGCCAGCAGTTACTCGACTTCGAACACTGAAGCTTTCTTT.

This clonotype showed up just a few times. J is TRBJ2-5 and V is TRBV12-3 or TRBV12-4, with D perhaps TRBD2 (7 bases). The CDR3 has 15 amino acids. The germline V and J ends were trimmed by 5 bases and 1 base, with 14 bases remaining between them. The CDR3 region has the DNA TGTGCCAGCAGTATACGAGGGGGGGCCCAAGAGACCCAGTACTTC. Protein sequence: CASSIRGGAQETQYF.

The chain links TRBV7-3 to TRBJ2-3, with TRBD1 as a possible D gene (5 bases). This CDR3 is 14 amino acids long. Trimming stripped 5 bases from V and 0 bases from J, with 9 bases between. CDR1 is SGHTA and CDR2 is FQGTGA in the germline V gene. This CDR3 reads CASSPGFSTDTQYF. CDR3 nucleotide sequence: TGTGCCAGCAGCCCAGGGTTTAGCACAGATACGCAGTATTTT.

This clonotype was seen at least ten times. J is TRBJ2-1 and V is TRBV7-2, with D possibly being TRBD1 (5 bases). Germline V gives CDR1 SGHTA, CDR2 FQGNSA. The CDR3 is made up of 16 amino acids. V was cut by 1 base and J by 0 bases, with 10 bases left in between. The CDR3 region is CASSLDWGSSYNEQFF. The CDR3 DNA reads TGTGCCAGCAGCTTAGACTGGGGCAGCTCCTACAATGAGCAGTTCTTC. The full variable domain, rest sourced from reference TRBV7-2 and TRBJ2-1, is GAGVSQSPSNKVTEKGKDVELRCDPISGHTALYWYRQSLGQGLEFLIYFQGNSAPDKSGLPSDRFSAERTGGSVSTLTIQRTQQEDSAVYLCASSLDWGSSYNEQFFGPGTRLTVL.

The chain uses TRBV6-2 or TRBV6-3 and TRBJ2-3, with 11 positions matching TRBD1. Germline V CDR1 and CDR2: MNHEY, SVGEGT. The CDR3 is 15 residues long. V shed 9 bases, J shed 3 bases, and the junction held 8 bases outside the gene matches. The DNA of the CDR3 is TGTGCCAGTAGTGTCGGACAGGGGGCTACAGATACGCAGTATTTT. Its protein is CASSVGQGATDTQYF.

This clonotype was seen a handful of times. J is TRBJ2-1 and V is TRBV7-3, with 10 bases identical to TRBD1. The CDR3 sequence is 15 residues long. Germline trimming cut 7 bases from V and 7 bases from J; bases unmatched to any gene: 10. Germline loops: CDR1 SGHTA, CDR2 FQGTGA. The CDR3, as DNA: TGTGCCAGCACCCCGGACAGGGGGTATGGAAATGAGCAGTTCTTC. The encoded protein is CASTPDRGYGNEQFF.

The chain has TRBV6-6 and TRBJ1-4; D uncertain. This CDR3 has 15 amino acids. With 0 bases removed from V and 3 bases from J, the gap between germline ends came to 8 bases. Germline V gives CDR1 MNHNY, CDR2 SVGAGI (reference sequence). In DNA, the CDR3 is TGTGCCAGCAGTTACTCGATGGAGGCTAATGAAAAACTGTTTTTT. Encoded protein: CASSYSMEANEKLFF.

V gene TRBV10-3 combines with J gene TRBJ2-7; 9 bases are shared with TRBD1. Germline CDR1 ENHRY, CDR2 SYGVKD. Trimming removed 5 bases from V and 6 bases from J; junction bases left unmatched: 8. CDR3 length: 14 residues. In nucleotides, the CDR3 is TGTGCCATCAGTACTCGGGACAGGGAGATCGAGCAGTACTTC. It specifies CAISTRDREIEQYF.

The genes are TRBV28 and TRBJ1-3; D not resolved. CDR3 length equals 15 residues. V dropped 7 bases and J dropped 2 bases, with 15 bases sitting between them. From germline, CDR1 is MDHEN and CDR2 SYDVKM. The CDR3, as DNA: TGTGCCAGCACTCCGTCGGGGATGGCTGGAAACACCATATATTTT. Encoded protein: CASTPSGMAGNTIYF. Full variable domain (remainder filled in from reference TRBV28 and TRBJ1-3): DVKVTQSSRYLVKRTGEKVFLECVQDMDHENMFWYRQDPGLGLRLIYFSYDVKMKEKGDIPEGYSVSREKKERFSLILESASTNQTSMYLCASTPSGMAGNTIYFGEGSWLTVV.

As for this clonotype: The junction shows a germline mismatch at one end, possibly a read error. This chain links TRBV7-8 with TRBJ2-1; no reliable D call. This CDR3 region has 14 residues. CDR1 and CDR2 from the germline V gene are SGHVS and FQNEAQ. CDR3 sequence reads: CVSSLTGSYNEQFF. Written as DNA, the CDR3 is TGTGTCAGCAGCTTAACGGGCTCCTACAATGAGCAGTTCTTC.

Comment on this clonotype: Relative to the germline gene, one junction end is altered; a read error may explain this. The rearrangement links TRBV7-6 to TRBJ2-3; TRBD2 matches at 7 bases. Per the germline V gene, CDR1 is SGHVS and CDR2 is FNYEAQ. The CDR3 contains 14 residues. The CDR3 region is CASSDGGSTDTQYF. CDR3 sequence (DNA): TGTGCTAGCAGCGACGGGGGGAGCACAGATACGCAGTATTTT.

This clonotype occurred once. The chain combines TRBV24-1 with TRBJ2-5; the D gene is possibly TRBD1 (6 bases). From germline, CDR1 is KGHDR and CDR2 SFDVKD. Deletions cut 5 bases from V and 2 bases from J, with 8 bases between. The CDR3 runs to 13 residues. DNA of the CDR3: TGTGCCACCAGTGGGACAGAACAAGAGACCCAGTACTTC. Translating it yields CATSGTEQETQYF.

The chain links TRBV12-3 or TRBV12-4 to TRBJ2-1; D is undetermined. This CDR3 is built from 13 residues. Trimming left V 2 bases short and J 9 bases short, with 11 bases between. CDR3 region: CASSLWQTREQFF. The CDR3 nucleotides read TGTGCCAGCAGTTTATGGCAGACTCGTGAGCAGTTCTTC.

As for this clonotype: A read error may explain this, as a much larger clone is one base away. The CDR3 here is CASSSLGLVNEQFF. CDR3 coding DNA: TGTGCCAGCAGCTCGTTGGGACTGGTCAATGAGCAGTTCTTC. The chain couples TRBV7-2 to TRBJ2-1; TRBD2 is a possible D gene (6 bases). This CDR3 region has 14 residues. V gave up 4 bases and J gave up 6 bases, with 13 bases separating them. Per germline, CDR1 SGHTA and CDR2 FQGNSA.

This clonotype was recorded a few times. This rearrangement joins TRBV20-1 to TRBJ1-1; 8 bases fit TRBD1. CDR3 length: 11 residues. V trimming: 2 bases; J trimming: 10 bases; junction bases outside the gene matches: 3. Germline-derived CDR1 and CDR2 are DFQATT and SNEGSKA (reference sequence). CDR3 bases: TGCAGTGCTAGACTGGGACAGGTAGCTTTCTTT. This gives the protein CSARLGQVAFF.